This T cell receptor beta chain was identified in a study of PD-L1 blockade in urothelial cancer. At the level of the study: Patients began atezolizumab, 1,200 mg intravenously every 3 weeks, in the mid-2010s.

With regard to this clone: Antigen: not known.

The sample's time point: peripheral blood 6 weeks after treatment start. Study observations and caveats: Improved survival was predicted by pretreatment blood TCR clonality below the median.

V gave up 2 bases and J gave up 1 base, with 13 bases separating them. Germline CDR1 GTSNPN, CDR2 SVGIG (reference sequence). The CDR3 is 15 amino acids. TCRdb's table, derived via immunoSEQ multiplex PCR, lists solely in-frame clones and lacks some. Here the sample spans about 76,000 clones, 91% being singletons. This chain joins TRBV30 and TRBJ2-3; the D gene is possibly TRBD2 (7 bases). The clonotype was recovered from a woman older than 75 with urothelial cancer. Sequencing used PBMCs, obtained around atezolizumab (anti-PD-L1) treatment. CDR3 nucleotides: TGTGCCTGGAGTACGGGGGGCGGCGGCACAGATACGCAGTATTTT. Encoded protein: CAWSTGGGGTDTQYF.